The rows below give T cell receptor beta chains drawn from one sample of a study of CD8 T cells in Susac syndrome. MiXCR, applied by TCRdb to the immunoSEQ multiplex PCR reads, yields one record per CDR3 protein. The table has hundreds of thousands of distinct CDR3 sequences, 94% seen once. The sequenced material came from CD4+ T cells from PBMCs. These receptors were collected from a human donor with Susac syndrome. Each CDR3 is given with its conserved first and last residue. A D gene is named only where the DNA matches it firmly. Only part of the rows carry a size: once, few, many, or a class if the clone is expanded.

j_gene | len | d_gene | v_gene | abundance | CDR3nt | CDR3aa
TRBJ1-2 | 12 | TRBD1 | TRBV29-1 | once | TGCAGCGTGGGACAGGGAGAGGGTGGCTACACCTTC | CSVGQGEGGYTF
TRBJ1-1 | 10 | NA | TRBV29-1 | NA | TGCAGCGTTGCCGTGGCTGAAGCTTTCTTT | CSVAVAEAFF
TRBJ2-1 | 15 | NA | TRBV5-1 | NA | TGCGCCAGCAGCTCGGACAGCAGCTCCTACAATGAGCAGTTCTTC | CASSSDSSSYNEQFF
TRBJ1-2 | 13 | TRBD1 | TRBV30 | NA | TGTGCCTGGAGTGTAACAGGGGCTAACGGCTACACCTTC | CAWSVTGANGYTF
TRBJ1-1 | 14 | NA | TRBV5-8 | NA | TGTGCCAGCAGCTTTTGGGCGTTGAACACTGAAGCTTTCTTT | CASSFWALNTEAFF
TRBJ2-1 | 14 | NA | TRBV15 | once | TGTGCCACCAGCAGACCCCATCTACTTAATGAGCAGTTCTTC | CATSRPHLLNEQFF
TRBJ1-2 | 14 | TRBD1 | TRBV20-1 | NA | TGCAGTGCTTCGCGGACAGGGAGTAACTATGGCTACACCTTC | CSASRTGSNYGYTF
TRBJ2-5 | 15 | TRBD1 | TRBV4-2 | NA | TGTGCCAGCAGCCAACCCGGGACAGCCCAAGAGACCCAGTACTTC | CASSQPGTAQETQYF
TRBJ1-1 | 14 | NA | TRBV5-6 | NA | TGTGCCAGCAGGCCTCGCCCCGACAGCACTGAAGCTTTCTTT | CASRPRPDSTEAFF
TRBJ2-7 | 14 | TRBD1 | TRBV19 | NA | TGTGCCAGTAGTATCTGGACAGGGGGTCACGAGCAGTACTTC | CASSIWTGGHEQYF
TRBJ1-1 | 14 | NA | TRBV10-2 | NA | TGCGCCAGCAGTGAGGTTCAAAGGGGCACTGAAGCTTTCTTT | CASSEVQRGTEAFF
TRBJ2-2 | 16 | TRBD2 | TRBV29-1 | NA | TGCAGCGTTGAAGATCGAGCGGGGTTTAACACCGGGGAGCTGTTTTTT | CSVEDRAGFNTGELFF
TRBJ1-5 | 15 | NA | TRBV28 | NA | TGTGCCAGCAGTCTTAGGGTCTTTAGCAATCAGCCCCAGCATTTT | CASSLRVFSNQPQHF
TRBJ1-5 | 14 | NA | TRBV12-3/TRBV12-4 | NA | TGTGCCAGCAGTTTGGATCAAGGGGGTCAGCCCCAGCATTTT | CASSLDQGGQPQHF
TRBJ1-2 | 15 | NA | TRBV4-1 | NA | TGCGCCAGCAGCCAAGAAATGGACAGAAACTATGGCTACACCTTC | CASSQEMDRNYGYTF
TRBJ2-1 | 13 | NA | TRBV6-2/TRBV6-3 | NA | TGTGCCAGCAGTATGACTCTCTACAATGAGCAGTTCTTC | CASSMTLYNEQFF
TRBJ1-2 | 11 | NA | TRBV5-6 | NA | TGTGCCAGCGAGAAGGACTATGGCTACACCTTC | CASEKDYGYTF
TRBJ1-2 | 17 | TRBD1 | TRBV4-3 | NA | TGCGCCAGCAGCCCCCCCCTTGGGGCAGGGGGATCCTATGGCTACACCTTC | CASSPPLGAGGSYGYTF
TRBJ1-1 | 14 | TRBD1 | TRBV12-3/TRBV12-4 | NA | TGTGCCAGCAGTTCCGGGACAGGGAGGTTCGAAGCTTTCTTT | CASSSGTGRFEAFF
TRBJ1-4 | 14 | NA | TRBV30 | NA | TGTGCCTGGAGAGGCCCTGGCGGCGGCGAAAAACTGTTTTTT | CAWRGPGGGEKLFF
TRBJ1-2 | 14 | NA | TRBV20-1 | NA | TGCAGTGCTAGAGTTCCAGGGATTAACTATGGCTACACCTTC | CSARVPGINYGYTF
TRBJ2-7 | 15 | NA | TRBV5-1 | once | TGCGCCAGCAGCTTGGATCCGACTGCTTCCTACGAGCAGTACTTC | CASSLDPTASYEQYF
TRBJ2-7 | 15 | NA | TRBV12-3/TRBV12-4 | NA | TGTGCCAGCAGGGGGGGCGTGGACGGGACCTACGAGCAGTACTTC | CASRGGVDGTYEQYF